This is a list of T cell receptor beta chains from one sample in a study of blood T cell repertoires in COVID-19. Here immunoSEQ multiplex PCR was the method, and the copy in TCRdb shows in-frame clones only, minus some. Of 70,000 to 80,000 clones in the sample, roughly nine tenths were seen once. Sequenced: peripheral blood. Every receptor here comes from an elderly man in a cohort sampled during active COVID-19. Both conserved end residues are part of each CDR3. Each record gives: V gene, clone size, J gene, D gene, CDR3 DNA, CDR3 protein. D genes are given only for firm matches. Size is omitted from some rows. Given values are once, few, many or a class for expanded clones.

TRBV10-3,NA,TRBJ2-3,NA,TGTGCCATCAGTGCTCCTGGCCAGGTAACAGATACGCAGTATTTT,CAISAPGQVTDTQYF
TRBV5-6,NA,TRBJ1-6,TRBD1,TGTGCCAGCAACTCCGGGACAGAATATTCACCCCTCCACTTT,CASNSGTEYSPLHF
TRBV27,few,TRBJ2-5,TRBD1,TGTGCCAGCAGACGGGACAGAGTTTACCAAGAGACCCAGTACTTC,CASRRDRVYQETQYF
TRBV2,NA,TRBJ2-1,TRBD2,TGTGCCAGCAATCTCCCTTCTAGCGGGGGGGCTGATGAGCAGTTCTTC,CASNLPSSGGADEQFF
TRBV4-1,NA,TRBJ2-2,TRBD2,TGCGCCAGCAGCCGAACCCCACAGCGGGGGGCTGGTGGGTCCGGGGAGCTGTTTTTT,CASSRTPQRGAGGSGELFF
TRBV19,NA,TRBJ1-6,NA,TGTGCCAGTACCTCACACAGGGATGGGGTATTCTCACCCCTCCACTTT,CASTSHRDGVFSPLHF
TRBV7-2,NA,TRBJ1-6,NA,TGTGCCAGCCGTCTTTCGGGGAATTCACCCCTCCACTTT,CASRLSGNSPLHF
TRBV20-1,NA,TRBJ2-3,NA,TGCAGTGCTGCGAACACAGATACGCAGTATTTT,CSAANTDTQYF
TRBV19,once,TRBJ2-2,NA,TGTGCCAGTAGTGTCGGGGACGGGGAGCTGTTTTTT,CASSVGDGELFF
TRBV6-6,few,TRBJ2-5,TRBD1,TGTGCCACCGGGACAGTCCAAGAGACCCAGTACTTC,CATGTVQETQYF
TRBV10-3,NA,TRBJ1-4,NA,TGTGCCATCAGTGACAGGGAAAATGAAAAACTGTTTTTT,CAISDRENEKLFF
TRBV6-6,few,TRBJ1-2,TRBD1,TGTGCCAGCAGCCGCGGGACAGGGCTCTATGGCTACACCTTC,CASSRGTGLYGYTF
TRBV5-6,NA,TRBJ1-1,NA,TGTGCCAGCAGCTTGGTCGGGGGACGTGAAGCTTTCTTT,CASSLVGGREAFF
TRBV13,NA,TRBJ2-2,TRBD1,TGTGCCAGCAGCTCCGGGACAGGGGCGAGCGGGGAGCTGTTTTTT,CASSSGTGASGELFF
TRBV5-1,NA,TRBJ2-7,NA,TGCGCCAGCAGCTTGGAGGCAGGTCCAACCTACGAGCAGTACTTC,CASSLEAGPTYEQYF
TRBV7-8,NA,TRBJ2-5,NA,TGTGCCAGCAGCTTTGACAGCCAAGAGACCCAGTACTTC,CASSFDSQETQYF
TRBV27,NA,TRBJ1-2,NA,TGTGCCAGCAGTCCCGTCGGACGGGGTCGAAGCTACACCTTC,CASSPVGRGRSYTF
TRBV5-6,once,TRBJ2-6,NA,TGTGCCAGCAGCTACCTTCAGGGTGGTGGGGCCAACGTCCTGACTTTC,CASSYLQGGGANVLTF
TRBV5-1,few,TRBJ1-6,TRBD1,TGCGCCAGCAGCTTGGGGGACAGGGACCCCCTCCACTTT,CASSLGDRDPLHF
TRBV3-1/TRBV3-2,few,TRBJ1-2,NA,TGTGCCAGCAGCCACACAGGGACCCTTAACTATGGCTACACCTTC,CASSHTGTLNYGYTF
TRBV4-2,few,TRBJ1-1,TRBD1,TGTGCCAGCAGCCAAGATTGGAGACAGGGCAACACTGAAGCTTTCTTT,CASSQDWRQGNTEAFF
TRBV4-1,NA,TRBJ2-1,TRBD2,TGCGCCACCTCGGGGGGGAATAGCGAGGCGACTTTCTTC,CATSGGNSEATFF
TRBV9,NA,TRBJ2-2,TRBD2,TGTGCCAGCAGCGTAGGGGAGGGACTAGCGGGATACACCGGGGAGCTGTTTTTT,CASSVGEGLAGYTGELFF
TRBV18,NA,TRBJ2-5,NA,TGTGCCAGCTCACTCGATAGAGAGACCCAGTACTTC,CASSLDRETQYF
TRBV6-5,NA,TRBJ1-6,NA,TGTGCCAGCAACCGAGGGGGGGCGAATTCACCCCTCCACTTT,CASNRGGANSPLHF
TRBV6-6,NA,TRBJ2-5,NA,TGTGCCAGCAGTTATGCGGCCCAAGAGACCCAGTACTTC,CASSYAAQETQYF
TRBV19,NA,TRBJ2-5,NA,TGTGCCAGTAGTGAGGGGGGGCTGGAGACCCAGTACTTC,CASSEGGLETQYF
TRBV5-1,NA,TRBJ2-3,TRBD1,TGCGCCAGCAGCTTGGCCCGGAGACAGGGGAACACAGATACGCAGTATTTT,CASSLARRQGNTDTQYF
TRBV19,NA,TRBJ1-5,TRBD1,TGTGCCAGTAGTATACCGGGACAGAGCAATCAGCCCCAGCATTTT,CASSIPGQSNQPQHF
TRBV20-1,NA,TRBJ2-7,NA,TGCAGTGCTAGAGATAATACAGGGCTTTACTTC,CSARDNTGLYF
TRBV2,NA,TRBJ1-4,NA,TGTGCCAGCAGTCAGGCAGGGCCATTCGAAAAACTGTTTTTT,CASSQAGPFEKLFF
TRBV6-4,NA,TRBJ2-1,NA,TGTGCCAGCAGCCCTCAGGGCGGCAATGAGCAGTTCTTC,CASSPQGGNEQFF
TRBV4-2,NA,TRBJ1-1,TRBD1,TGTGCCAGCAGCCCGACGGACAGGGGGAGCACTGAAGCTTTCTTT,CASSPTDRGSTEAFF
TRBV5-1,NA,TRBJ1-2,TRBD1,TGCGCCACCAAACCTACTACAGGGGGGAACTATGGCTACACCTTC,CATKPTTGGNYGYTF
TRBV3-1/TRBV3-2,NA,TRBJ2-2,TRBD1,TGTGCCAGCAGCCAAGGATTCCAGGGGGCCACCGGGGAGCTGTTTTTT,CASSQGFQGATGELFF
TRBV4-1,few,TRBJ1-1,NA,TGCGCCAGCAGCCTTCGACAGGTACGCATGAACACTGAAGCTTTCTTT,CASSLRQVRMNTEAFF
TRBV4-3,NA,TRBJ2-2,TRBD1,TGCGCCAGCAGCCAAGGCCCGGACAGGGGGCGAACCGGGGAGCTGTTTTTT,CASSQGPDRGRTGELFF
TRBV20-1,NA,TRBJ1-6,NA,TGCAGTGCTAGTGCCGCGGGGGGTGGCAATTCACCCCTCCACTTT,CSASAAGGGNSPLHF
TRBV2,NA,TRBJ1-4,TRBD1,TGTGCCAGCAACAGGGGGCTCGAAAAACTGTTTTTT,CASNRGLEKLFF
TRBV19,NA,TRBJ1-5,NA,TGTGCCAGTAGTACCCGTCTCAATCAGCCCCAGCATTTT,CASSTRLNQPQHF
TRBV3-1/TRBV3-2,NA,TRBJ2-7,NA,TGTGCCAGCAGCCAAGTCGGGGGGCTCGGCGAGCAGTACTTC,CASSQVGGLGEQYF
TRBV4-2,once,TRBJ1-1,TRBD1,TGTGCCAGCAGCCAAGGTCCCATATACGGGACAGGGGATCGTGATGGCACTGAAGCTTTCTTT,CASSQGPIYGTGDRDGTEAFF
TRBV2,NA,TRBJ2-3,TRBD1,TGTGCCAGCACTCCGGGACAGAACACAGATACGCAGTATTTT,CASTPGQNTDTQYF
TRBV27,few,TRBJ2-7,NA,TGTGCCAGCAGTTTACTTCGGGGTTCCGAGCAGTACTTC,CASSLLRGSEQYF
TRBV5-1,NA,TRBJ2-5,TRBD1,TGCGCCAGCAGCGCACAGGGGAGAGAGACCCAGTACTTC,CASSAQGRETQYF
TRBV5-1,NA,TRBJ2-1,TRBD1,TGCGCCAGCAGCTTCTCAGGGGGTAATGAGCAGTTCTTC,CASSFSGGNEQFF
TRBV3-1/TRBV3-2,NA,TRBJ2-1,NA,TGTGCCAGCAGCCTAACGCTAGGGGGTGATGAGCAGTTCTTC,CASSLTLGGDEQFF
TRBV3-1/TRBV3-2,NA,TRBJ2-1,TRBD2,TGTGCCAGCAGCCAACCGGGGGGGCCTCCCAATGAGCAGTTCTTC,CASSQPGGPPNEQFF
TRBV23-1,NA,TRBJ1-2,TRBD1,TGCGCCAGCATTTTACCGGGACAGGGCTTTCATGGCTACACCTTC,CASILPGQGFHGYTF
TRBV25-1,once,TRBJ2-1,TRBD2,TGTGCCAGCAGCGAGGGACTAGCGGGGGTGTATGAGCAGTTCTTC,CASSEGLAGVYEQFF
TRBV11-1,NA,TRBJ2-5,TRBD2,TGTGCCAGCAGCCGGATAGCGGGGATTGTCCAAGAGACCCAGTACTTC,CASSRIAGIVQETQYF
TRBV19,once,TRBJ1-2,TRBD1,TGTGCCAGTAGTAAAGAGACAGGGGTCGGGTATGGCTACACCTTC,CASSKETGVGYGYTF
TRBV5-1,NA,TRBJ1-3,NA,TGCGCCAGCAGCTTGCCAGGGGACGGAAACACCATATATTTT,CASSLPGDGNTIYF